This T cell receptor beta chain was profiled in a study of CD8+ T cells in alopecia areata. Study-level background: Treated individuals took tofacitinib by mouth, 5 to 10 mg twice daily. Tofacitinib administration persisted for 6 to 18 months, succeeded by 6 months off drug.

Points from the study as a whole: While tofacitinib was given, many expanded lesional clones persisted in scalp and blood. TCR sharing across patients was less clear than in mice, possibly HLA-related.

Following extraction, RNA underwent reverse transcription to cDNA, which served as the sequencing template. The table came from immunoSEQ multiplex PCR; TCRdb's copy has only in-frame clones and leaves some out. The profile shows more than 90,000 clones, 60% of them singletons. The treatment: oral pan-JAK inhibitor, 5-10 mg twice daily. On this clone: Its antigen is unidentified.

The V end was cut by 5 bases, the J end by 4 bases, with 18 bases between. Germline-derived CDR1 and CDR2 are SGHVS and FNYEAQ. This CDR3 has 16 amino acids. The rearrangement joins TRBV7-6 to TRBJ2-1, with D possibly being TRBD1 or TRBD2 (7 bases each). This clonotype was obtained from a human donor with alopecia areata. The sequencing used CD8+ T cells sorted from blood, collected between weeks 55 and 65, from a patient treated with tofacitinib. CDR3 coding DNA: TGTGCCAGCAGCCCCCACTCAGGGGGGGGGTACAATGAGCAGTTCTTC. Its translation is CASSPHSGGGYNEQFF.